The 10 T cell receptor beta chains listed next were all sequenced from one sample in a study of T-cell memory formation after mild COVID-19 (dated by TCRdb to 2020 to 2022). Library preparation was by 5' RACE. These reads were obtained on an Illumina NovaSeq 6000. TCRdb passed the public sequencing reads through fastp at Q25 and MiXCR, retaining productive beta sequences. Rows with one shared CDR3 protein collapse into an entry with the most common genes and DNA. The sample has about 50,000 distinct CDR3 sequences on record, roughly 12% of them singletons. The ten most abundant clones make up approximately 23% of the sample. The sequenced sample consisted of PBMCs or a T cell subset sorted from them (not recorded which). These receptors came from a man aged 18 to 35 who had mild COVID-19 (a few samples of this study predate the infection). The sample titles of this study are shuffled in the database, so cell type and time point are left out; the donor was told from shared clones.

The CDR3 nucleotides are TGCAGCGTTGACCCAGGGAACACTGAAGCTTTCTTT. It is translated as CSVDPGNTEAFF. The V gene is TRBV29-1, the J gene TRBJ1-1; D gene uncertain. Trimming cost V 3 bases and J 1 base, with 6 bases left between them. Per the germline V gene, CDR1 is SQVTM and CDR2 is ANQGSEA. The CDR3 totals 12 residues.

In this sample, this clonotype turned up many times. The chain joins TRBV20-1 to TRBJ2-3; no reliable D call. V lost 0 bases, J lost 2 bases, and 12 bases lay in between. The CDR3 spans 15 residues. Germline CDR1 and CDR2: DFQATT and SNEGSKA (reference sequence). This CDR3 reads CSARETRRFTDTQYF. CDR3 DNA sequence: TGCAGTGCTAGAGAAACTCGTCGCTTCACAGATACGCAGTATTTT.

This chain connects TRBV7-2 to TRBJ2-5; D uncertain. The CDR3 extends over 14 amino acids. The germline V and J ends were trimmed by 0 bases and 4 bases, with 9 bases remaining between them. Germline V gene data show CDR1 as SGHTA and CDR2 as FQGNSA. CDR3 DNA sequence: TGTGCCAGCAGCTTAGCGCTGGCGTCAGAGACCCAGTACTTC. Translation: CASSLALASETQYF.

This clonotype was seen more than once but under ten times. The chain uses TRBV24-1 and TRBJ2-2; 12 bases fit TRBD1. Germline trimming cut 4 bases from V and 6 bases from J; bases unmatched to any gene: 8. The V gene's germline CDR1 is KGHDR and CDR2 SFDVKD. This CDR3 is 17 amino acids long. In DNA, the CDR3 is TGTGCCACCAGTGAGTCTGGGACAGGGGGCTTGGCCGGGGAGCTGTTTTTT. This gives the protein CATSESGTGGLAGELFF.

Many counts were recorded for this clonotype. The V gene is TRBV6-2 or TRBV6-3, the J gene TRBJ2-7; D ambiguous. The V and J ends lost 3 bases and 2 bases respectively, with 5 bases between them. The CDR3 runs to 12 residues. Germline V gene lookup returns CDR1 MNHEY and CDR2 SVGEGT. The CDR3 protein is CASSYPAYEQYF. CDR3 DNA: TGTGCCAGCAGTTATCCGGCCTACGAGCAGTACTTC.

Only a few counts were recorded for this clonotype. Here the CDR3 reads CATSDYTQGEGTGELFF. DNA for the CDR3: TGTGCCACCAGTGATTATACACAGGGCGAAGGCACCGGGGAGCTGTTTTTT. The V call is TRBV24-1, the J call TRBJ2-2, with D tentatively TRBD1 (6 bases). Germline lookup yields CDR1 KGHDR and CDR2 SFDVKD. V dropped 2 bases and J dropped 4 bases, with 16 bases sitting between them. The CDR3 contains 17 residues.

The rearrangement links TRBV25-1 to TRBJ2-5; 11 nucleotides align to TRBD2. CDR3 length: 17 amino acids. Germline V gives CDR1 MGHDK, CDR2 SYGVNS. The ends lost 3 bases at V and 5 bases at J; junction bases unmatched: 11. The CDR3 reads CASSDGASGGPGETQYF. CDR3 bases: TGTGCCAGCAGTGACGGGGCTAGCGGGGGGCCGGGGGAGACCCAGTACTTC.

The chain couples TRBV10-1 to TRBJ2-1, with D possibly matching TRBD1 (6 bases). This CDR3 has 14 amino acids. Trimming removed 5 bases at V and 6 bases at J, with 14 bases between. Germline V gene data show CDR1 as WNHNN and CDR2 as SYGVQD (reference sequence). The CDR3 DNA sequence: TGCGCCAGCAGTTATACCGGGACACCCAATGAGCAGTTCTTC. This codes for CASSYTGTPNEQFF.

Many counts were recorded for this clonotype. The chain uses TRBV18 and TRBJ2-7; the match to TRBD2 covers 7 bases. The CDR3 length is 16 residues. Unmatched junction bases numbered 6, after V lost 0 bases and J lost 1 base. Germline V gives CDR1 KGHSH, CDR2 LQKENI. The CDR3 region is CASSPPGLVPSYEQYF. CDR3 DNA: TGTGCCAGCTCACCACCCGGACTAGTCCCGTCCTACGAGCAGTACTTC.

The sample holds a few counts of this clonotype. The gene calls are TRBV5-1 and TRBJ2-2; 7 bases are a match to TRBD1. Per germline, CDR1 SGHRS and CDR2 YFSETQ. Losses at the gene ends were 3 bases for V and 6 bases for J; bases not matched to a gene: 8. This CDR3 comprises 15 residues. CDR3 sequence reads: CASSYQTGDPGELFF. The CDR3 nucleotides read TGCGCCAGCAGCTACCAAACAGGGGACCCCGGGGAGCTGTTTTTT.